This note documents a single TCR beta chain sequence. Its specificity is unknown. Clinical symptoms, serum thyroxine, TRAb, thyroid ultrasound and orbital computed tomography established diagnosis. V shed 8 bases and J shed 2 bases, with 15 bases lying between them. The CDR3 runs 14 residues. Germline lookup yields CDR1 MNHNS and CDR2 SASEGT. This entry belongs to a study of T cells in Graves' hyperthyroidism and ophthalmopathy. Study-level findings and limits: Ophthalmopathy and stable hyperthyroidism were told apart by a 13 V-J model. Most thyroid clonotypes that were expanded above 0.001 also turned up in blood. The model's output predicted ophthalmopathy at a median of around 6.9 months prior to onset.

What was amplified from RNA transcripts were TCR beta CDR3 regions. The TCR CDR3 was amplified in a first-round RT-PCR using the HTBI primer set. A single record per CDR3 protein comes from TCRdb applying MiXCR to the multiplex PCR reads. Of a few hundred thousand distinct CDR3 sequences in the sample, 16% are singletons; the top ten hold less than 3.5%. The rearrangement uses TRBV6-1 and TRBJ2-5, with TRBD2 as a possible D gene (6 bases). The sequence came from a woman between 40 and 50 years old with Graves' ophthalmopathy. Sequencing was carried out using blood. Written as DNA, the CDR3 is TGTGCCAGCGGGCTAAGACTAGATCAAGAGACCCAGTACTTC. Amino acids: CASGLRLDQETQYF.